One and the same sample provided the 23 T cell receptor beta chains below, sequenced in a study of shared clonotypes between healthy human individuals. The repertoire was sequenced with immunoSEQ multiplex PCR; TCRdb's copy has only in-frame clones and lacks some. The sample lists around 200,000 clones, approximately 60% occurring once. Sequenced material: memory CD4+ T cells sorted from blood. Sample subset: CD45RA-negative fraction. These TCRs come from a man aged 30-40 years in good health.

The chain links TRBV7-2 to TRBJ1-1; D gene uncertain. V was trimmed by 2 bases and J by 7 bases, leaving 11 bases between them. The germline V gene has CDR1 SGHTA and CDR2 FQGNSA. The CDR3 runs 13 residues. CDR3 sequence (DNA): TGTGCCAGCAGCTTACCGACGGAGGGTGAAGCTTTCTTT. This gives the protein CASSLPTEGEAFF.

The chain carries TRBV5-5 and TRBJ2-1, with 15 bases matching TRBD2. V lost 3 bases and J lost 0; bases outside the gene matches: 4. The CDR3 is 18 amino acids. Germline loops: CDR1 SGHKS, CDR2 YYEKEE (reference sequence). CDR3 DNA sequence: TGTGCCAGCAGCTCGGGACTAGCGGGAGGTGGCTCCTACAATGAGCAGTTCTTC. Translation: CASSSGLAGGGSYNEQFF.

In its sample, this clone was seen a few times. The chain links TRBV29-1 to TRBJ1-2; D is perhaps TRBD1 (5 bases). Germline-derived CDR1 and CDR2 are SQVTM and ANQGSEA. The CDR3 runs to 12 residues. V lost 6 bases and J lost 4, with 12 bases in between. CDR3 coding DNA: TGCAGCGTCTCAACAGGCTTCTATGGCTACACCTTC. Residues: CSVSTGFYGYTF.

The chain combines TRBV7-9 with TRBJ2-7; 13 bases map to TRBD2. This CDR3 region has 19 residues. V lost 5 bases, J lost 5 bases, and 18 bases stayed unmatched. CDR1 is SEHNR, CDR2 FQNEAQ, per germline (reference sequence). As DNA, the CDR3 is TGTGCCAGCAGCCAACCCTGGGGCCGAACTAGCGGGAGGGCCCACGAGCAGTACTTC. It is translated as CASSQPWGRTSGRAHEQYF.

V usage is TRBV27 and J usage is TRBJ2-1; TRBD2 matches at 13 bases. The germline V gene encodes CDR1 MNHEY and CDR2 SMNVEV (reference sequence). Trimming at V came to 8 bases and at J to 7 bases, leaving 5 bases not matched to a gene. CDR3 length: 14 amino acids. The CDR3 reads CASRLAGGSNEQFF. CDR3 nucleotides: TGTGCCAGCCGACTAGCGGGAGGAAGTAATGAGCAGTTCTTC.

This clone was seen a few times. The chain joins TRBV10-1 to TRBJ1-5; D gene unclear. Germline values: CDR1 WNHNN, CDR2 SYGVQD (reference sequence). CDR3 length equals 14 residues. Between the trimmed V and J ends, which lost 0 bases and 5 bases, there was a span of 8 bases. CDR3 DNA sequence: TGCGCCAGCAGTGAGTCGAATGTGCATCAGCCCCAGCATTTT. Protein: CASSESNVHQPQHF.

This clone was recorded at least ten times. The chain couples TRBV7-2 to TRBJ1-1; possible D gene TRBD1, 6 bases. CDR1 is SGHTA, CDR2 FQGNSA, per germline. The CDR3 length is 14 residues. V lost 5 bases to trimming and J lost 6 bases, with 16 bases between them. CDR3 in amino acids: CASSRLTGVPEAFF. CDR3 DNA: TGTGCCAGCAGCCGATTGACAGGAGTACCTGAAGCTTTCTTT.

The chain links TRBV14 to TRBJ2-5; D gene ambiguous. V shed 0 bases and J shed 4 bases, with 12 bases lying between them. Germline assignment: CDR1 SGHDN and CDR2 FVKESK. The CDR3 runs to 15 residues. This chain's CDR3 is CASSQELGSAETQYF. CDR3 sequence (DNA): TGTGCCAGCAGCCAAGAATTAGGGTCCGCAGAGACCCAGTACTTC. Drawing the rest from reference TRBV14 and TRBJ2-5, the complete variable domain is EAGVTQFPSHSVIEKGQTVTLRCDPISGHDNLYWYRRVMGKEIKFLLHFVKESKQDESGMPNNRFLAERTGGTYSTLKVQPAELEDSGVYFCASSQELGSAETQYFGPGTRLLVL.

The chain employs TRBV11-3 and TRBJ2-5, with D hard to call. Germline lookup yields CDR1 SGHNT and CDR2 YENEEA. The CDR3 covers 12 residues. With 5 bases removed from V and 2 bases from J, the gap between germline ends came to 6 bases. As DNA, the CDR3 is TGTGCCAGCAGCGGGGTTCAAGAGACCCAGTACTTC. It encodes CASSGVQETQYF.

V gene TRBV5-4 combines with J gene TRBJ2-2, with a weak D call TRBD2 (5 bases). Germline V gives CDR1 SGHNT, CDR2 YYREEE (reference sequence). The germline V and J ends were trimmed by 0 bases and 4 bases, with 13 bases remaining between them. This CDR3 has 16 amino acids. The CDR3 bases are TGTGCCAGCAGCTTGGAAGCCAACCGGGGCACCGGGGAGCTGTTTTTT. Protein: CASSLEANRGTGELFF.

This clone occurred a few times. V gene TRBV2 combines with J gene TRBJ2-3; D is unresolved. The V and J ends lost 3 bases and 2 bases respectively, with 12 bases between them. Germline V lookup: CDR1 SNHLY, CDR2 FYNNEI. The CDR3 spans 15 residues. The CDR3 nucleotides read TGTGCCAGCAGTGAGGCGGAACACCCCACAGATACGCAGTATTTT. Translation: CASSEAEHPTDTQYF.

The CDR3, as DNA: TGCGCCAGCAGCCAAGATCGAACGGACACTGAAGCTTTCTTT. Translation gives CASSQDRTDTEAFF. J is TRBJ1-1 and V is TRBV4-1; D gene unclear. Per germline, CDR1 MGHRA and CDR2 YSYEKL. This CDR3 is 14 amino acids long. V was clipped by 0 bases and J by 3 bases, with 8 bases between them.

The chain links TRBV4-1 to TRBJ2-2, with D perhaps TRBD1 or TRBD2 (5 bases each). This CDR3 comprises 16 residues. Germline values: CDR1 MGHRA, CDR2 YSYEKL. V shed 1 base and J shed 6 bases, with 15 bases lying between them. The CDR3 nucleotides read TGCGCCAGCAGCCAAGGGTCGGGGCAAGGCGCCGGGGAGCTGTTTTTT. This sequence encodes CASSQGSGQGAGELFF.

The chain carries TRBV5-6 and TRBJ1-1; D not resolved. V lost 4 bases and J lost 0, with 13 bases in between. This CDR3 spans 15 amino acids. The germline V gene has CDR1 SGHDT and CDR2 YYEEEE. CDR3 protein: CASSLGWGLNTEAFF. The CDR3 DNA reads TGTGCCAGCAGCCTTGGGTGGGGATTGAACACTGAAGCTTTCTTT.

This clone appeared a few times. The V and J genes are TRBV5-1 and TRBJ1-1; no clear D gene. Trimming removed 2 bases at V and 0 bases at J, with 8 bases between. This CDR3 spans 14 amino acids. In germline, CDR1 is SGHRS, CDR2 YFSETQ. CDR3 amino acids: CASSLDRVNTEAFF. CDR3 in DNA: TGCGCCAGCAGCTTAGACCGTGTGAACACTGAAGCTTTCTTT.

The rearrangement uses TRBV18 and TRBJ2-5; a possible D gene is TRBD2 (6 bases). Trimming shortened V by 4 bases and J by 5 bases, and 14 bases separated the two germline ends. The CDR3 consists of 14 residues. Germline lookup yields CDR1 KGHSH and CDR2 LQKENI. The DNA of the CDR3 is TGTGCCAGCTCACGGTCGGGGGTTGAGGAGACCCAGTACTTC. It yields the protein CASSRSGVEETQYF.

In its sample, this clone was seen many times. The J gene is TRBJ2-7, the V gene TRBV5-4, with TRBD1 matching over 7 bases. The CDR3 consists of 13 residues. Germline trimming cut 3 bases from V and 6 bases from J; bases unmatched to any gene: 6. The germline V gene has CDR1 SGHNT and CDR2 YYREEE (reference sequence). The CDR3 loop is CASSSRGRGEQYF. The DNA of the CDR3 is TGTGCCAGCAGCTCGAGGGGGCGAGGCGAGCAGTACTTC.

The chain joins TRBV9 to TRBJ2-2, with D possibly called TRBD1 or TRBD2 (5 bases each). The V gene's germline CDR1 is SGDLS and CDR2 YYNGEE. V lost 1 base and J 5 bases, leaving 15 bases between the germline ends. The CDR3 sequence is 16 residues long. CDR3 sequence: CASSVFGGPGTGELFF. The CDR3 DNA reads TGTGCCAGCAGCGTATTTGGGGGACCAGGGACCGGGGAGCTGTTTTTT.

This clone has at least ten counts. In DNA form, the CDR3 reads TGTGCCAGCAGTTCTTGGAACACTGAAGCTTTCTTT. Protein product: CASSSWNTEAFF. The chain employs TRBV27 and TRBJ1-1; no definite D call. The germline V gene encodes CDR1 MNHEY and CDR2 SMNVEV (reference sequence). V dropped 4 bases and J dropped 1 base, with 4 bases sitting between them. This CDR3 is built from 12 residues.

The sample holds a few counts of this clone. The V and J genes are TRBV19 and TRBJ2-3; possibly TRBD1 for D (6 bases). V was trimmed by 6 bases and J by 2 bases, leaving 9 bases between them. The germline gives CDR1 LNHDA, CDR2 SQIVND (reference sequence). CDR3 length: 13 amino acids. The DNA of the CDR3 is TGTGCCAGTAGGGACAGCCCCACAGATACGCAGTATTTT. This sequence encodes CASRDSPTDTQYF.

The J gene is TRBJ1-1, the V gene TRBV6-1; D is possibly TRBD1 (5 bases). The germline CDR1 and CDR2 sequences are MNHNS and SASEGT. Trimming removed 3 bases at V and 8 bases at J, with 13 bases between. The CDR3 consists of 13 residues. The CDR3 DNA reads TGTGCCAGCAGTGAGGGGACTGCTAAAGAAGCTTTCTTT. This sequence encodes CASSEGTAKEAFF.

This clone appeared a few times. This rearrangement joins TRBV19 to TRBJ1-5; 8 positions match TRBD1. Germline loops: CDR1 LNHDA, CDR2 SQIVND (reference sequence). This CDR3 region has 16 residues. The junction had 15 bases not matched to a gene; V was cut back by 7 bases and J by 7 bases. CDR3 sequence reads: CASNRGGQGYGQPQHF. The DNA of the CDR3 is TGTGCCAGTAACCGTGGTGGACAGGGCTATGGGCAGCCCCAGCATTTT.

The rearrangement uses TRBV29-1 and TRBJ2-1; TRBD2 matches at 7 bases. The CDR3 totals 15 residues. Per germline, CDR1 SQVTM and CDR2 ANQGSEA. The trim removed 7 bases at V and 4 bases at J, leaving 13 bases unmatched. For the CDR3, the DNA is TGCAGCGCCTGGGGCGCGGGAGAGATGTACAATGAGCAGTTCTTC. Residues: CSAWGAGEMYNEQFF.